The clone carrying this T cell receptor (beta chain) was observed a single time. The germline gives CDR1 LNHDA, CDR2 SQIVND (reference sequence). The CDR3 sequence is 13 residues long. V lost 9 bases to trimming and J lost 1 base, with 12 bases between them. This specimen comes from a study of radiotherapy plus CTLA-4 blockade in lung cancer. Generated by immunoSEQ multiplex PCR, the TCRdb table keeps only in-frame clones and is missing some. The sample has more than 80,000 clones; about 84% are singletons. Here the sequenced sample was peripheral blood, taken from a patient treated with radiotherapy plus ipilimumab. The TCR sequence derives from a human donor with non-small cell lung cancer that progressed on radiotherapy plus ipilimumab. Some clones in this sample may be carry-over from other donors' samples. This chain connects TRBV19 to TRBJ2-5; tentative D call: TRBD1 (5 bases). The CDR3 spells CASGQTLQETQYF. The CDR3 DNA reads TGTGCCAGCGGACAAACCCTCCAAGAGACCCAGTACTTC.